The rows below give T cell receptor beta chains drawn from one sample of a study of CD8 T cells in Susac syndrome. TCRdb reprocessed the immunoSEQ multiplex PCR reads via MiXCR and lists one record per CDR3 protein. The sample contains about 47,000 distinct CDR3 sequences, 80% to 95% of which appear only once. The sequenced sample consisted of CD8+ T cells from PBMCs. The receptors originated from a human donor in good health. CDR3s include the opening cysteine and the closing phenylalanine or tryptophan. The order of the fields is V gene, J gene, D gene, CDR3 protein, CDR3 DNA. D genes are given only for firm matches.

TRBV7-8,TRBJ2-5,-,CASSLTIFLQETQYF,TGTGCCAGCAGCTTGACGATCTTCCTCCAAGAGACCCAGTACTTC
TRBV19,TRBJ1-5,-,CASSVHRGNQPQHF,TGTGCCAGTAGTGTCCACAGAGGCAATCAGCCCCAGCATTTT
TRBV7-9,TRBJ1-4,TRBD1,CASSLAKGQFSTNEKLFF,TGTGCCAGCAGCTTAGCGAAGGGACAGTTCTCAACTAATGAAAAACTGTTTTTT
TRBV23-1,TRBJ2-5,TRBD1,CASIQLGQGETQYF,TGCGCCAGCATTCAACTAGGACAGGGGGAGACCCAGTACTTC
TRBV14,TRBJ1-1,-,CASSQERDKRNTEAFF,TGTGCCAGCAGCCAAGAACGGGACAAGAGGAACACTGAAGCTTTCTTT
TRBV10-3,TRBJ1-1,-,CAISESGHLGAFF,TGTGCCATCAGTGAGTCAGGACACCTTGGGGCTTTCTTT
TRBV21-1,TRBJ2-7,-,CASSKACYSYEQYF,TGTGCCAGCAGCAAAGCATGCTACTCCTACGAGCAGTACTTC
TRBV7-9,TRBJ1-2,-,CASSLGREFGGYTF,TGTGCCAGCAGCTTAGGGCGGGAGTTTGGAGGCTACACCTTC
TRBV29-1,TRBJ2-2,-,CSAVGGRTGELFF,TGCAGCGCCGTCGGGGGACGGACCGGGGAGCTGTTTTTT
TRBV27,TRBJ1-5,-,CASSSRGLGNQPQHF,TGTGCCAGCAGTTCTCGAGGGTTGGGCAATCAGCCCCAGCATTTT
TRBV11-2,TRBJ1-2,TRBD1,CASSLPPGGGNYGYTF,TGTGCCAGCAGCTTACCCCCGGGAGGGGGCAATTATGGCTACACCTTC
TRBV6-6,TRBJ1-5,-,CASSYKWDDRNQPQHF,TGTGCCAGCAGTTACAAATGGGACGACCGGAATCAGCCCCAGCATTTT
TRBV3-1,TRBJ2-7,-,CASSSSPYTDPYEQYF,TGTGCCAGCAGCTCCAGTCCCTATACGGATCCCTACGAGCAGTACTTC
TRBV12-3/TRBV12-4,TRBJ1-2,-,CASSPSGSGVVIYGYTF,TGTGCCAGCAGCCCTAGCGGGTCTGGGGTCGTAATCTATGGCTACACCTTC
TRBV6-5,TRBJ1-4,-,CASSFRDIGEKLFF,TGTGCCAGCAGTTTCCGGGACATAGGGGAAAAACTGTTTTTT
TRBV2,TRBJ2-2,TRBD1,CASSDPGQGEPNTGELFF,TGTGCCAGCAGTGATCCGGGACAGGGGGAGCCGAACACCGGGGAGCTGTTTTTT
TRBV7-9,TRBJ1-2,-,CASSLALGGNYGYTF,TGTGCCAGCAGCTTAGCGCTAGGCGGGAACTATGGCTACACCTTC
TRBV4-3,TRBJ1-6,-,CASSQDRDLRYSPLHF,TGCGCCAGCAGCCAAGATCGGGACCTAAGATATTCACCCCTCCACTTT
TRBV28,TRBJ1-2,-,CASTPEGSGYTF,TGTGCCAGCACTCCAGAAGGGAGTGGCTACACCTTC